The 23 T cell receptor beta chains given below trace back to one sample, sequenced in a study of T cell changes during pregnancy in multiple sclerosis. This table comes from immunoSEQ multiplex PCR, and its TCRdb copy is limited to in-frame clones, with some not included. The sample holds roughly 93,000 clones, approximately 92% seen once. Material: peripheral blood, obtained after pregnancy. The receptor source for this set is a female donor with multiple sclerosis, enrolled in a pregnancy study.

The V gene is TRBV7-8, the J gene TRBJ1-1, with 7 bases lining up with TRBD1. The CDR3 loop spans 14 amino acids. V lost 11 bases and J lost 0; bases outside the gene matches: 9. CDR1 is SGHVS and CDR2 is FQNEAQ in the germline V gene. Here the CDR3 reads CASFEGAMNTEAFF. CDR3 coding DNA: TGTGCCTCGTTCGAGGGGGCCATGAACACTGAAGCTTTCTTT.

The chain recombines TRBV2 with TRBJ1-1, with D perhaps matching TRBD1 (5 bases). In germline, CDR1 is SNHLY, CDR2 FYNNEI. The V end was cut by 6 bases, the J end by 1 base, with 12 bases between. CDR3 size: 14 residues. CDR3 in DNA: TGTGCCAGCAGGCCGACAGTCGAGAACACTGAAGCTTTCTTT. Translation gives CASRPTVENTEAFF.

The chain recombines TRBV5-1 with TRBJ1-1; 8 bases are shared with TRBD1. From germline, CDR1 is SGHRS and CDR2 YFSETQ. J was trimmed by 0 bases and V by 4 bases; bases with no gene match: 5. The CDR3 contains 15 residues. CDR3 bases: TGCGCCAGCAGCCCAAAGACAGGGGTGAACACTGAAGCTTTCTTT. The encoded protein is CASSPKTGVNTEAFF.

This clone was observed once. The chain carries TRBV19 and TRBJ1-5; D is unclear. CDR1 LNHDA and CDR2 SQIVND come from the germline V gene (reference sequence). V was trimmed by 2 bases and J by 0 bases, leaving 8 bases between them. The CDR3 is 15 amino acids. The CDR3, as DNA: TGTGCCAGTAGTATACTTCTAGTTAGCAATCAGCCCCAGCATTTT. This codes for CASSILLVSNQPQHF.

The CDR3 protein is CASSAPGTGGWDTEAFF. CDR3 sequence (DNA): TGTGCCAGCAGCGCGCCCGGGACAGGGGGTTGGGACACTGAAGCTTTCTTT. This chain joins TRBV11-2 and TRBJ1-1; 11 bases are a match to TRBD1. Trimming at V came to 5 bases and at J to 3 bases, leaving 11 bases not matched to a gene. Per germline, CDR1 SGHAT and CDR2 FQNNGV. There are 17 residues in the CDR3.

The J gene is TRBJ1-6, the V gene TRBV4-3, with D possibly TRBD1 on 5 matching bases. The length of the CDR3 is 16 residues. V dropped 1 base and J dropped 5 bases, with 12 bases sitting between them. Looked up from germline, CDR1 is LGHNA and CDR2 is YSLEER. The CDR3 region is CASSQGGATDNSPLHF. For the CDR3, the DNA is TGCGCCAGCAGCCAAGGCGGGGCCACCGATAATTCACCCCTCCACTTT.

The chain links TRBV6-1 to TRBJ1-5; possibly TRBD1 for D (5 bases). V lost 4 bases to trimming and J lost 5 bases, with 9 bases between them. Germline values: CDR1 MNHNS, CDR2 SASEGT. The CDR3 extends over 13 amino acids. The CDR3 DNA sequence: TGTGCCAGCAGTGTACAGGTAGATCAGCCCCAGCATTTT. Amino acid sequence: CASSVQVDQPQHF.

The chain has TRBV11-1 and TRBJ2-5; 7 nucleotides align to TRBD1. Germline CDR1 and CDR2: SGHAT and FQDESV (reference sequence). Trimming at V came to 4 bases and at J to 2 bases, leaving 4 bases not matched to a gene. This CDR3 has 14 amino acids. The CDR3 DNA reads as TGTGCCAGCAGCTGGGACAGAGCTCAAGAGACCCAGTACTTC. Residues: CASSWDRAQETQYF.

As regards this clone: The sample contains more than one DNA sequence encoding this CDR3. The CDR3 sequence: CASSQGAGGSDTQYF. The CDR3 coding sequence is TGCGCCAGCAGCCAAGGTGCGGGAGGTTCCGATACGCAGTATTTT. The rearrangement links TRBV4-1 to TRBJ2-3; 8 bases are shared with TRBD2. J lost 6 bases, V lost 1 base, and 6 bases had no gene match. CDR3 length equals 15 residues. Germline-derived CDR1 and CDR2 are MGHRA and YSYEKL.

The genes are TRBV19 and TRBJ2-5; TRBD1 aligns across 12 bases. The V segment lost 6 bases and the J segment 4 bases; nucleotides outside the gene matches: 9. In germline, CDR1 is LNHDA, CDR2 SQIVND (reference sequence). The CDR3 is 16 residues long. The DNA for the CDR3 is TGTGCCAGTAGCCGTCGAGGGACAGGGGGCAGAGAGACCCAGTACTTC. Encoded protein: CASSRRGTGGRETQYF.

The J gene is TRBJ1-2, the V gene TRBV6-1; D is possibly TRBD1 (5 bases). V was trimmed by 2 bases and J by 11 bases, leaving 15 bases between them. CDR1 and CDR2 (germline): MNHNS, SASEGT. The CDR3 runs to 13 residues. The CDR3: CASSERQGRLYTF. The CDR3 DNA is TGTGCCAGCAGTGAAAGGCAGGGCCGATTGTACACCTTC.

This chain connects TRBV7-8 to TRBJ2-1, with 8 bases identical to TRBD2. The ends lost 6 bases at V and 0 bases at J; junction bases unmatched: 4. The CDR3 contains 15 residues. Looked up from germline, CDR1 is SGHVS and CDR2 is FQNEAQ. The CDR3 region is CASRVSGSSYNEQFF. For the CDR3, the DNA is TGTGCCAGCAGGGTGAGCGGGAGCTCCTACAATGAGCAGTTCTTC.

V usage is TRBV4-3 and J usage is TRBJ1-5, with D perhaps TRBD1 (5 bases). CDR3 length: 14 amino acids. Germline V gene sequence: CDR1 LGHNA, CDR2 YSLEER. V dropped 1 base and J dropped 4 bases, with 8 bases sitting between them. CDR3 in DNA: TGCGCCAGCAGCCAAGGACAGCAAAATCAGCCCCAGCATTTT. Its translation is CASSQGQQNQPQHF.

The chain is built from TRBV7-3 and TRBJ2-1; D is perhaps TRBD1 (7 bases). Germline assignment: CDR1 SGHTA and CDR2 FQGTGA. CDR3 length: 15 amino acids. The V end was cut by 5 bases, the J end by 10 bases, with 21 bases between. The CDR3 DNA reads TGTGCCAGCAGCGCGGGACAGATCGAACAATCGGAGCAGTTCTTC. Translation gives CASSAGQIEQSEQFF.

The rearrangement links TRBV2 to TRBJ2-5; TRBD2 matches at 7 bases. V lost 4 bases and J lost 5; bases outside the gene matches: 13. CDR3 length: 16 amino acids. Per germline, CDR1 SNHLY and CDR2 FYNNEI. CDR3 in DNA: TGTGCCAGCAGTGCGAACCCGGGACTACCCGCGGAGACCCAGTACTTC. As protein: CASSANPGLPAETQYF.

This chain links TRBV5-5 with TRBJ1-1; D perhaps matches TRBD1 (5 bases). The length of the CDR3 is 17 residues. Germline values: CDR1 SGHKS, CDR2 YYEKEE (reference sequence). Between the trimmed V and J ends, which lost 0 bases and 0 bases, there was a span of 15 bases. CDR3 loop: CASSLEPPGLMNTEAFF. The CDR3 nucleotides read TGTGCCAGCAGCTTGGAGCCCCCGGGACTCATGAACACTGAAGCTTTCTTT.

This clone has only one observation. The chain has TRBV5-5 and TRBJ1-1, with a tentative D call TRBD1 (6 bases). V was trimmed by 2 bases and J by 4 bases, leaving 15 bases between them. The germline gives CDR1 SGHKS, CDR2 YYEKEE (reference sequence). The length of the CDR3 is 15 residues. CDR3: CASSLAGVVGTEAFF. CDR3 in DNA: TGTGCCAGCAGCTTAGCAGGGGTGGTGGGCACTGAAGCTTTCTTT.

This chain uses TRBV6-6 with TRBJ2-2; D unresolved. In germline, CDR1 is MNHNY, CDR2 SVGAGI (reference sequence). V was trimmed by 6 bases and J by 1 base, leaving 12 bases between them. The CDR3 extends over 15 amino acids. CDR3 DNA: TGTGCCAGCAGGAACCAGGCCGAGAACACCGGGGAGCTGTTTTTT. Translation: CASRNQAENTGELFF.

The CDR3 bases are TGTGCCACCACTTGGGGGGAGGGCCCCAATGAGCAGTTCTTC. Amino acid sequence: CATTWGEGPNEQFF. The rearrangement joins TRBV7-9 to TRBJ2-1, with 7 positions matching TRBD2. V gave up 10 bases and J gave up 6 bases; unmatched junction bases: 12. The CDR3 is made up of 14 amino acids. CDR1 and CDR2 (germline): SEHNR, FQNEAQ (reference sequence).

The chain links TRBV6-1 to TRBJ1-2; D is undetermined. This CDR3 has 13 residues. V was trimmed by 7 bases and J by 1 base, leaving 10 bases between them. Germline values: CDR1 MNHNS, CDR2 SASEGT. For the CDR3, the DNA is TGTGCCAGCAATGTCAGGCATAACTATGGCTACACCTTC. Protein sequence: CASNVRHNYGYTF.

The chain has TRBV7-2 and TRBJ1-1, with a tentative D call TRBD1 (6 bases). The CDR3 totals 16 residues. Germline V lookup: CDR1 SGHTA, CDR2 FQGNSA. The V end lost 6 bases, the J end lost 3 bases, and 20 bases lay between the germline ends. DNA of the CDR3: TGTGCCAGCAGTTCCCCGCATGGAGGGGGGGACACTGAAGCTTTCTTT. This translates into CASSSPHGGGDTEAFF. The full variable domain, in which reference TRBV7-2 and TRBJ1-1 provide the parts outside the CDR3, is GAGVSQSPSNKVTEKGKDVELRCDPISGHTALYWYRQSLGQGLEFLIYFQGNSAPDKSGLPSDRFSAERTGGSVSTLTIQRTQQEDSAVYLCASSSPHGGGDTEAFFGQGTRLTVV.

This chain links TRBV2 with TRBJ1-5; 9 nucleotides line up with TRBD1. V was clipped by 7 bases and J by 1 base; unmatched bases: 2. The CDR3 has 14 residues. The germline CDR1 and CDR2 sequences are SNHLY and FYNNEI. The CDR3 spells CASIGTGSNQPQHF. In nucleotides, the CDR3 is TGTGCCAGCATCGGGACAGGGAGCAATCAGCCCCAGCATTTT.

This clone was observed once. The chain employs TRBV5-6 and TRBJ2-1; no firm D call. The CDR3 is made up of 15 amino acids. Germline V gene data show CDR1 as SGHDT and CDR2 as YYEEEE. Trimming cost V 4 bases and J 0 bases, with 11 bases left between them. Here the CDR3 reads CASSQMQSSYNEQFF. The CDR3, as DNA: TGTGCCAGCAGCCAGATGCAAAGCTCCTACAATGAGCAGTTCTTC. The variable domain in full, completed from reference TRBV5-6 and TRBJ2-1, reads DAGVTQSPTHLIKTRGQQVTLRCSPKSGHDTVSWYQQALGQGPQFIFQYYEEEERQRGNFPDRFSGHQFPNYSSELNVNALLLGDSALYLCASSQMQSSYNEQFFGPGTRLTVL.